This TCR beta chain appears in the sequencing data of a study of T cell repertoires in cytomegalovirus infection. CDR3 length: 13 residues. CDR1 is SGHTA, CDR2 FQGNSA, per germline. Trimming pared 3 bases from V and 4 bases from J, leaving 7 bases between. TCRdb ran MiXCR on the reads and lists one entry per CDR3 protein. The repertoire has approximately 600,000 distinct CDR3 sequences, approximately 40% of them found once; the top ten carry about half. This clonotype appeared a few times. Its target is not known. The chain joins TRBV7-2 to TRBJ1-3, with no clear D. Sequenced material: cultured PBMCs, taken from culture after CMV antigen stimulation. The sequence derives from a human donor in good health (CMV status not recorded). Some clones in this sample may be carry-over from other donors' samples. The CDR3 sequence: CASSFRAGNTIYF. In DNA form, the CDR3 reads TGTGCCAGCAGCTTCCGTGCAGGAAACACCATATATTTT. The entire variable domain, with the rest obtained from reference TRBV7-2 and TRBJ1-3, is as follows: GAGVSQSPSNKVTEKGKDVELRCDPISGHTALYWYRQSLGQGLEFLIYFQGNSAPDKSGLPSDRFSAERTGGSVSTLTIQRTQQEDSAVYLCASSFRAGNTIYFGEGSWLTVV.